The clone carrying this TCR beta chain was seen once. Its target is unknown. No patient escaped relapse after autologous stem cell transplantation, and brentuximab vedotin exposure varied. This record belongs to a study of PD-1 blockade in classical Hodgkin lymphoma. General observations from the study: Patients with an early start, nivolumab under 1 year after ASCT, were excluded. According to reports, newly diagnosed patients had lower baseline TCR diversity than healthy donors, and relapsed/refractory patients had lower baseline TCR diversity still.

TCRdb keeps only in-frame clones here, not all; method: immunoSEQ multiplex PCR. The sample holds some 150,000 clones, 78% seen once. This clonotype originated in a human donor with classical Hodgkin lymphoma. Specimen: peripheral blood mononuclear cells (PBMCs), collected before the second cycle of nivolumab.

The CDR3 spells CASSLSGRGETQYF. DNA of the CDR3: TGTGCCAGCAGTTTATCAGGGAGGGGAGAGACCCAGTACTTC. The V and J genes are TRBV27 and TRBJ2-5; 7 positions agree with TRBD2. CDR3 length: 14 residues. The germline gives CDR1 MNHEY, CDR2 SMNVEV (reference sequence). With 0 bases clipped from V and 4 bases from J, the junction kept 2 bases outside the gene matches.